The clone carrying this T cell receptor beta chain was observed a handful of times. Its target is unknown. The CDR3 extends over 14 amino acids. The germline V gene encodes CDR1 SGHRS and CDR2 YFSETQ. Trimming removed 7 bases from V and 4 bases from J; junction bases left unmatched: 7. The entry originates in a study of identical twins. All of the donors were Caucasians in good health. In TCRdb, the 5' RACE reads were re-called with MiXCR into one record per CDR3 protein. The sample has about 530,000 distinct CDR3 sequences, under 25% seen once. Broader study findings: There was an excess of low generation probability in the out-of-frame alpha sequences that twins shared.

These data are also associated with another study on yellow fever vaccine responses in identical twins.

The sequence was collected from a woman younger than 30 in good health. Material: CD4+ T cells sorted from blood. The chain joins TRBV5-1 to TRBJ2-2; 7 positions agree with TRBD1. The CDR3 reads CASGPTGTTGELFF. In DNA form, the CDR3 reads TGCGCCAGCGGGCCGACAGGGACCACCGGGGAGCTGTTTTTT.